The 9 T cell receptor beta chains given below trace back to one sample, sequenced in a study of beta chain features in type 1 diabetes. What was sequenced were expressed TCRB transcripts, since all of the isolated RNA had been reverse transcribed. Sequencing was performed with immunoSEQ multiplex PCR; in TCRdb, only in-frame clones are kept and a portion is missing. This table holds about 320,000 clones, about 15% found once. The sample consisted of central memory CD4+ T cells from blood. The receptors come from a young man in good health.

This clone was detected only a few times. The chain has TRBV11-3 and TRBJ2-3; 7 bases agree with TRBD1. Germline CDR1 reads SGHNT; CDR2 reads YENEEA. Losses at the gene ends were 6 bases for V and 9 bases for J; bases not matched to a gene: 6. The CDR3 extends over 12 amino acids. The CDR3 here is CASSDQGETQYF. In DNA, the CDR3 is TGTGCCAGCAGTGATCAGGGGGAGACGCAGTATTTT.

Concerning this clone itself: This could be a read error, since a much larger clone is one nucleotide away. The sample has other DNA sequences that encode this CDR3 too. V and J are TRBV14 and TRBJ1-2; D might be TRBD1 (6 bases). The CDR3 covers 11 residues. CDR1 and CDR2 (germline): SGHDN, FVKESK. Between the trimmed V and J ends, which lost 8 bases and 7 bases, there was a span of 11 bases. In nucleotides, the CDR3 is TGTGCCAGCGGGTGGGGGCTTGGCTACACCTTC. This encodes CASGWGLGYTF.

This clone has only a few counts. The V gene is TRBV29-1, the J gene TRBJ1-4; TRBD1 aligns across 9 bases. The CDR3 has 11 amino acids. Germline V gene data show CDR1 as SQVTM and CDR2 as ANQGSEA. The CDR3 region has the DNA TGCATCGGGGGACAGGGAGGAAAACTGTTTTTT. Residues: CIGGQGGKLFF. Using reference TRBV29-1 and TRBJ1-4 for the parts outside the CDR3, the full variable domain is SAVISQKPSRDICQRGTSLTIQCQVDSQVTMMFWYRQQPGQSLTLIATANQGSEATYESGFVIDKFPISRPNLTFSTLTVSNMSPEDSSIYLCIGGQGGKLFFGSGTQLSVL.

The rearrangement links TRBV27 to TRBJ1-1, with TRBD1 as a possible D gene (5 bases). The V end lost 3 bases, the J end lost 8 bases, and 13 bases lay between the germline ends. The CDR3 runs 13 residues. CDR1 and CDR2 from the germline V gene are MNHEY and SMNVEV (reference sequence). CDR3 in amino acids: CASSLSGFKEAFF. Here the CDR3 DNA reads TGTGCCAGCAGTTTGTCAGGGTTTAAAGAAGCTTTCTTT.

The chain is built from TRBV12-5 and TRBJ2-5, with TRBD1 matching over 7 bases. The germline V gene encodes CDR1 LGHNT and CDR2 FRNRAP. The length of the CDR3 is 13 residues. J lost 5 bases, V lost 6 bases, and 6 bases had no gene match. Written as DNA, the CDR3 is TGTGCTAGTGGGAAACAGGGGTGGGAGACCCAGTACTTC. Its translation is CASGKQGWETQYF. Based on the CDR3 plus reference TRBV12-5 and TRBJ2-5, the full variable domain is DARVTQTPRHKVTEMGQEVTMRCQPILGHNTVFWYRQTMMQGLELLAYFRNRAPLDDSGMPKDRFSAEMPDATLATLKIQPSEPRDSAVYFCASGKQGWETQYFGPGTRLLVL.

The chain employs TRBV11-3 and TRBJ2-5; D is unclear. From germline, CDR1 is SGHNT and CDR2 YENEEA. CDR3 length: 14 residues. V was pared by 5 bases and J by 4 bases, with 14 bases between. CDR3 in amino acids: CASSQGQVGETQYF. The CDR3 DNA is TGTGCCAGCAGCCAAGGTCAGGTGGGAGAGACCCAGTACTTC.

CDR3 residues: CASSALGGLAGELFF. The CDR3 nucleotides are TGTGCCAGCAGCGCCCTCGGGGGCCTCGCCGGGGAGCTGTTTTTT. This chain uses TRBV7-7 with TRBJ2-2; D tentatively fits TRBD1 or TRBD2 (6 bases each). V was pared by 5 bases and J by 6 bases, with 16 bases between. This CDR3 is built from 15 residues. Germline V gene sequence: CDR1 SSHAT, CDR2 FNYEAQ (reference sequence). Using reference TRBV7-7 and TRBJ2-2 for the parts outside the CDR3, the full variable domain is GAGVSQSPRYKVTKRGQDVTLRCDPISSHATLYWYQQALGQGPEFLTYFNYEAQPDKSGLPSDRFSAERPEGSISTLTIQRTEQRDSAMYRCASSALGGLAGELFFGEGSRLTVL.

This clone came up many times. The V and J genes are TRBV16 and TRBJ2-7, with D maybe TRBD2 (5 bases). The germline V gene has CDR1 KGHSY and CDR2 FQNENV. The length of the CDR3 is 14 residues. V dropped 4 bases and J dropped 0 bases, with 10 bases sitting between them. CDR3 coding DNA: TGTGCCAGCAGCCGCCTCAGCGGCTCCTACGAGCAGTACTTC. This encodes CASSRLSGSYEQYF.

There are a few counts of this clone. This chain joins TRBV11-3 and TRBJ2-7, with D tentatively TRBD1 (5 bases). V lost 5 bases to trimming and J lost 2 bases, with 13 bases between them. The CDR3 spans 14 residues. Germline V lookup: CDR1 SGHNT, CDR2 YENEEA. The CDR3 DNA is TGTGCCAGCAGCCGGACATCCACGGCCTACGAGCAGTACTTC. Translating it yields CASSRTSTAYEQYF.